These 24 T cell receptor beta chains came from one sample sequenced in a study of OX40 agonist ivuxolimab in advanced cancers. Measured with immunoSEQ multiplex PCR; TCRdb has only the in-frame clones, and not every one. The data hold approximately 76,000 clones, with 70% to 90% observed a single time. Sample: CD4+ or CD8+ T cells sorted from blood, taken in a trial of the OX40 agonist ivuxolimab. Receptors were obtained from an adult with an advanced solid tumor such as melanoma, head and neck, liver or kidney cancer.

The chain is built from TRBV7-3 and TRBJ2-1; 11 nucleotides line up with TRBD2. Germline V gives CDR1 SGHTA, CDR2 FQGTGA. The CDR3 sequence is 19 residues long. The V and J ends lost 5 bases and 0 bases, in that order; junction bases with no gene match: 12. The CDR3 coding sequence is TGTGCCAGCAGCCCAGGTAGGGGACTAGCGGATCGCTCCTACAATGAGCAGTTCTTC. Translated: CASSPGRGLADRSYNEQFF.

The chain has TRBV20-1 and TRBJ2-1, with D unclear. CDR1 is DFQATT and CDR2 is SNEGSKA in the germline V gene (reference sequence). The V end lost 2 bases, the J end lost 7 bases, and 3 bases lay between the germline ends. The CDR3 length is 10 residues. The CDR3 nucleotides read TGCAGTGCTAGATGGAATGAGCAGTTCTTC. It translates to CSARWNEQFF.

This chain links TRBV5-3 with TRBJ1-2; the D is unclear. TRBV5-3 is known as an ORF, though its function is uncertain. The CDR3 is made up of 13 amino acids. V was trimmed by 8 bases and J by 0 bases, leaving 11 bases between them. CDR3 sequence reads: CASSLTSNYGYTF. The CDR3 DNA reads TGTGCCAGCAGTCTGACATCTAACTATGGCTACACCTTC.

V is TRBV7-8 and J is TRBJ2-2; no clear D. This CDR3 contains 15 residues. V was trimmed by 4 bases and J by 0 bases, leaving 9 bases between them. CDR1 is SGHVS, CDR2 FQNEAQ, per germline. This CDR3 reads CASSSKTANTGELFF. The DNA for the CDR3 is TGTGCCAGCAGCTCGAAAACAGCGAACACCGGGGAGCTGTTTTTT.

CDR3 protein: CASSWLRTDNNSPLHF. Here the CDR3 DNA reads TGTGCCAGCAGTTGGCTGAGAACGGACAATAATTCACCCCTCCACTTT. The gene calls are TRBV6-6 and TRBJ1-6; perhaps TRBD1 as D (5 bases). CDR1 and CDR2 (germline): MNHNY, SVGAGI (reference sequence). The CDR3 has 16 residues. Trimming cost V 4 bases and J 5 bases, with 15 bases left between them.

The V gene is TRBV6-5, the J gene TRBJ1-2, with D possibly being TRBD1 (5 bases). The V and J ends lost 5 bases and 8 bases respectively, with 9 bases between them. Germline loops: CDR1 MNHEY, CDR2 SVGAGI. This CDR3 contains 11 residues. The DNA for the CDR3 is TGTGCCAGCAGTACCGGGGGGGGCTACACCTTC. Translated, it gives CASSTGGGYTF.

This sequence joins TRBV27 and TRBJ2-7, with a possible D match to TRBD2 (6 bases). Deletions cut 3 bases from V and 2 bases from J, with 14 bases between. Germline CDR1 reads MNHEY; CDR2 reads SMNVEV (reference sequence). The CDR3 consists of 15 residues. The DNA of the CDR3 is TGTGCCAGCAGTTTCGGCGGGGAATTCCCCTACGAGCAGTACTTC. Protein product: CASSFGGEFPYEQYF.

The count of this clone is one. The chain uses TRBV5-1 and TRBJ2-2, with 8 nucleotides matching TRBD1. Trimming at V came to 2 bases and at J to 5 bases, leaving 2 bases not matched to a gene. The CDR3 has 14 residues. Germline V gene sequence: CDR1 SGHRS, CDR2 YFSETQ. CDR3 DNA sequence: TGCGCCAGCAGCTTTGGACAGGGTACCGGGGAGCTGTTTTTT. This sequence encodes CASSFGQGTGELFF.

The J gene is TRBJ2-3, the V gene TRBV5-6; possibly TRBD2 for D (5 bases). CDR3 length equals 14 residues. Between the trimmed V and J ends, which lost 0 bases and 3 bases, there was a span of 8 bases. In germline, CDR1 is SGHDT, CDR2 YYEEEE. The CDR3, as DNA: TGTGCCAGCAGCTTGGATGAGGGAACAGATACGCAGTATTTT. As protein: CASSLDEGTDTQYF.

The CDR3 DNA reads as TGCGCCAGCAGCTTGGACCCCGGGGACCTCGGGGGTGGCTACACCTTC. This encodes CASSLDPGDLGGGYTF. The gene calls are TRBV5-1 and TRBJ1-2; a possible D gene is TRBD1 (5 bases). V was shortened by 0 bases and J by 7 bases, with 19 bases between the two germline ends. The CDR3 has 16 amino acids. Germline values: CDR1 SGHRS, CDR2 YFSETQ.

The rearrangement uses TRBV7-8 and TRBJ1-2, with D unclear. This CDR3 is 13 amino acids long. Trimming shortened V by 0 bases and J by 6 bases, and 8 bases separated the two germline ends. Per germline, CDR1 SGHVS and CDR2 FQNEAQ. DNA of the CDR3: TGTGCCAGCAGCTTAGCGGAAAGGGATGGCTACACCTTC. It specifies CASSLAERDGYTF.

V usage is TRBV10-3 and J usage is TRBJ1-2; TRBD1 is a possible D gene (6 bases). The V end was cut by 6 bases, the J end by 0 bases, with 11 bases between. CDR1 and CDR2 (germline): ENHRY, SYGVKD. The CDR3 is 14 amino acids. The CDR3, as DNA: TGTGCCATCAGGCTACAGGGAACTAACTATGGCTACACCTTC. This codes for CAIRLQGTNYGYTF.

V is TRBV12-5 and J is TRBJ2-7; 10 bases are shared with TRBD2. Germline V gene data show CDR1 as LGHNT and CDR2 as FRNRAP. V trimming: 8 bases; J trimming: 0 bases; junction bases outside the gene matches: 10. The CDR3 extends over 16 amino acids. CDR3 DNA: TGTGCTAGTAGGCTAGCGGGAGTCGAGAGCTCCTACGAGCAGTACTTC. It yields the protein CASRLAGVESSYEQYF.

The V and J genes are TRBV5-1 and TRBJ2-2; possible D gene TRBD2, 6 bases. V lost 6 bases to trimming and J lost 7 bases, with 19 bases between them. The CDR3 has 15 residues. The germline CDR1 and CDR2 sequences are SGHRS and YFSETQ. The CDR3 sequence: CASNPRRGLNGELFF. The CDR3 bases are TGCGCCAGCAATCCCCGACGGGGGTTGAACGGGGAGCTGTTTTTT.

V is TRBV20-1 and J is TRBJ2-3; D gene uncertain. V was trimmed by 3 bases and J by 5 bases, leaving 6 bases between them. Per germline, CDR1 DFQATT and CDR2 SNEGSKA (reference sequence). The CDR3 totals 11 residues. In DNA, the CDR3 is TGCAGTGCTAGCACGGTAGATACGCAGTATTTT. Protein product: CSASTVDTQYF.

This clone was counted a single time. This chain joins TRBV5-1 and TRBJ2-3, with D perhaps matching TRBD2 (5 bases). CDR1 is SGHRS and CDR2 is YFSETQ in the germline V gene. Trimming took 6 bases from V and 4 from J, leaving 15 bases between them. The CDR3 loop spans 14 amino acids. CDR3 protein: CASKREGPADTQYF. The DNA for the CDR3 is TGCGCCAGCAAGAGGGAAGGCCCAGCAGATACGCAGTATTTT.

The chain joins TRBV4-3 to TRBJ2-7, with D tentatively TRBD2 (6 bases). In germline, CDR1 is LGHNA, CDR2 YSLEER. This CDR3 is built from 13 residues. With 4 bases removed from V and 7 bases from J, the gap between germline ends came to 14 bases. The CDR3, as DNA: TGCGCCAGCAGCCCCCGGGGGATAGGGGAGCAGTACTTC. The encoded protein is CASSPRGIGEQYF.

V usage is TRBV25-1 and J usage is TRBJ1-4; no firm D call. The CDR3 runs 15 residues. V lost 4 bases to trimming and J lost 5 bases, with 14 bases between them. Germline assignment: CDR1 MGHDK and CDR2 SYGVNS. CDR3 DNA: TGTGCCAGCAGTGTCTACCGGGCCAAAAATGAAAAACTGTTTTTT. Translating gives CASSVYRAKNEKLFF.

This chain links TRBV7-2 with TRBJ1-2; D is uncertain. V was pared by 4 bases and J by 9 bases, with 18 bases between. The CDR3 length is 14 residues. CDR1 is SGHTA and CDR2 is FQGNSA in the germline V gene. The CDR3 nucleotides read TGTGCCAGCAGCTCCTCATCGGGTGGAATAAGCTACACCTTC. Translating gives CASSSSSGGISYTF.

The rearrangement joins TRBV14 to TRBJ1-5, with D possibly TRBD1 on 6 matching bases. Germline assignment: CDR1 SGHDN and CDR2 FVKESK. The CDR3 length is 13 residues. V was cut by 5 bases and J by 4 bases, with 9 bases left in between. CDR3 protein: CASSKQGNQPQHF. CDR3 DNA sequence: TGTGCCAGCAGCAAACAGGGAAATCAGCCCCAGCATTTT.

This chain joins TRBV7-8 and TRBJ2-5; D might be TRBD1 (5 bases). The CDR3 runs to 16 residues. V shed 1 base and J shed 2 bases, with 14 bases lying between them. Germline CDR1 reads SGHVS; CDR2 reads FQNEAQ. The CDR3 bases are TGTGCCAGCAGCTTAGGGAACAGGAATTTACAAGAGACCCAGTACTTC. This encodes CASSLGNRNLQETQYF. Full variable domain (outside the CDR3, taken from reference TRBV7-8 and TRBJ2-5): GAGVSQSPRYKVAKRGQDVALRCDPISGHVSLFWYQQALGQGPEFLTYFQNEAQLDKSGLPSDRFFAERPEGSVSTLKIQRTQQEDSAVYLCASSLGNRNLQETQYFGPGTRLLVL.

This chain connects TRBV19 to TRBJ1-2; 7 bases map to TRBD1. The CDR3 consists of 18 residues. In germline, CDR1 is LNHDA, CDR2 SQIVND (reference sequence). Unmatched junction bases numbered 10, after V lost 0 bases and J lost 0 bases. The CDR3 DNA reads as TGTGCCAGTAGTATAGATTACCCCACCGGGACAGCTAACTATGGCTACACCTTC. Translation gives CASSIDYPTGTANYGYTF.

This clone is a singleton in its sample. The CDR3 DNA is TGTGCCAGCAGCGCCAGAACTGAGAACACTGAAGCTTTCTTT. It yields the protein CASSARTENTEAFF. The chain is built from TRBV11-1 and TRBJ1-1; D is undetermined. The CDR3 sequence is 14 residues long. Germline V lookup: CDR1 SGHAT, CDR2 FQDESV (reference sequence). The ends were cut back, 5 bases at V and 1 base at J, with 11 bases in the middle.

The chain's CDR3 is CASSSTIEGEQYF. The CDR3 DNA follows: TGTGCCAGTAGTTCAACCATCGAGGGGGAGCAGTACTTC. This sequence joins TRBV19 and TRBJ2-7; TRBD1 or TRBD2 may be the D gene (5 bases each). Trimming took 5 bases from V and 7 from J, leaving 15 bases between them. This CDR3 is built from 13 residues. Per germline, CDR1 LNHDA and CDR2 SQIVND (reference sequence).